This T cell receptor beta chain was sequenced during a study of shared clonotypes between healthy human individuals. As handled by the study authors: Sequence data from immunoSEQ were junction-only and lacked quality scores; consequently, filtering differed. Assay used: immunoSEQ multiplex PCR; TCRdb lists only in-frame clones, some missing. The V and J calls and clone size come from that table; D and trimming were worked out from the DNA. The sample lists about 2 million clones, approximately 95% occurring once. The CDR3 length is 15 residues. V dropped 11 bases and J dropped 4; count of bases not matched to a gene: 10. CDR1 is MNHEY and CDR2 is SVGAGI in the germline V gene.

The sample consisted of naive CD4+ T cells sorted from blood. The subset: CD45RA+ positively selected. The chain joins TRBV6-5 to TRBJ2-2; 10 bases match TRBD2. This TCR was sampled from a man aged 18 to 35 in good health. The CDR3 DNA reads TGTGCCTCCAGACTCGAGCGGGAGGGCACCGGGGAGCTGTTTTTT. Protein product: CASRLEREGTGELFF.